These T cell receptor beta chains were read from a single sample in a study of blood T cells in healthy people across ages. Via MiXCR, TCRdb re-called the 5' RACE reads, giving one row per CDR3 protein. The repertoire has about 800,000 distinct CDR3 sequences, more than 20% of them found once; the top ten carry under 4.5%. This sample also belongs to another study, concerning T cells of mothers and their children.

The sample consisted of blood. These receptors all stem from a boy aged 5-17 years in good health. The CDR3 runs from the conserved cysteine through the conserved F or W. A D gene is named only where the DNA matches it firmly. A row's size may be missing; if present it is once, few, many or a size class.

V gene,J gene,clone size,D gene,CDR3 DNA,CDR3 protein
TRBV4-3,TRBJ1-6,few,TRBD1,TGCGCCAGCAGCCAAGATGTGGGGGACAGGGTAAATTCACCCCTCCACTTT,CASSQDVGDRVNSPLHF
TRBV29-1,TRBJ1-1,few,-,TGCAGCGATACTTCCACTGAAGCTTTCTTT,CSDTSTEAFF
TRBV5-1,TRBJ2-1,-,TRBD2,TGCGCCAGCAGGGGGACTAGCCGGGATGAGCAGTTCTTC,CASRGTSRDEQFF
TRBV28,TRBJ1-5,few,TRBD1,TGTGCCAGCAGTTTACTACCGGACAGGGGGAATCAGCCCCAGCATTTT,CASSLLPDRGNQPQHF
TRBV6-2/TRBV6-3,TRBJ2-1,few,TRBD1,TGTGCCAGCAGTTACTCTCTACTGACAGGGGTAAATGAGCAGTTCTTC,CASSYSLLTGVNEQFF
TRBV7-9,TRBJ2-4,-,-,TGTGCCAGCAGCTTAGGGGTCGGCGACAGACTAAAAAACATTCAGTACTTC,CASSLGVGDRLKNIQYF
TRBV23-1,TRBJ2-7,few,TRBD2,TGCGCCAGCAGGACGGGACTAGCGCGCACCTACGAGCAGTACTTC,CASRTGLARTYEQYF
TRBV9,TRBJ2-1,-,TRBD2,TGTGCCAGCAGCCCCAGACTAGCGAACTCCTACAATGAGCAGTTCTTC,CASSPRLANSYNEQFF
TRBV10-3,TRBJ2-4,-,-,TGTGCCGCCTGGGAAGGAGCAGGATCGAACATTCAGTACTTC,CAAWEGAGSNIQYF
TRBV24-1,TRBJ1-2,few,TRBD1,TGTGCCACCAGCCAGACAGGGGGATTGGATGGCTACACCTTC,CATSQTGGLDGYTF
TRBV5-1,TRBJ2-2,-,-,TGTGCCAGCAGCTTAGCAGGACGGACGAACACCGGGGAGCTGTTTTTT,CASSLAGRTNTGELFF
TRBV20-1,TRBJ1-6,-,TRBD1,TGCAGTGCCACTGTGACAGGGGGCGGGTCACCCCTCCACTTT,CSATVTGGGSPLHF
TRBV9,TRBJ1-1,few,-,TGTGCCAGCAGCGTAGATAGGGGTGAAGCTTTCTTT,CASSVDRGEAFF
TRBV7-2,TRBJ2-5,few,TRBD2,TGTGCCAGCAGCATACAACTAGCGGGAGAAGAGACCCAGTACTTC,CASSIQLAGEETQYF
TRBV12-3/TRBV12-4,TRBJ2-3,many,-,TGTGCCAGCAGCTCTACAGGCACAGATACGCAGTATTTT,CASSSTGTDTQYF
TRBV12-3/TRBV12-4,TRBJ2-5,many,-,TGTGCCAGCAGTTTCGGAGGCGGAGAGACCCAGTACTTC,CASSFGGGETQYF
TRBV7-2,TRBJ2-3,few,-,TGTGCCAGCAGAATGAGACGTGCCACAGATACGCAGTATTTT,CASRMRRATDTQYF
TRBV6-5,TRBJ1-2,few,-,TGTGCCAGCAGCGCCAGAGGCCACTATGGCTACACCTTC,CASSARGHYGYTF
TRBV2,TRBJ1-2,-,-,TGTGCCTGCAGTTCAGCCTATGGCTACACCTTC,CACSSAYGYTF
TRBV28,TRBJ2-3,-,-,TGTGCCAGCAAACCCCTCGTGGCTGCAGATACGCAGTATTTT,CASKPLVAADTQYF
TRBV24-1,TRBJ2-3,-,TRBD1,TGTGCCACCAGTGATCCGACAGGGGGCGAAACAGATACGCAGTATTTT,CATSDPTGGETDTQYF
TRBV4-2,TRBJ2-2,-,TRBD1,TGTGCCAGCAGCCAAGCCGGGACAGGGGCCACCGGGGAGCTGTTTTTT,CASSQAGTGATGELFF
TRBV27,TRBJ2-7,-,-,TGTACCACCCGCCCTTTCGAGAGCTACGAGCAGTACTTC,CTTRPFESYEQYF
TRBV6-2/TRBV6-3,TRBJ2-5,-,TRBD2,TGTGCCAGCAGTAAACCCGGGACTAGCAGTGAGACCCAGTACTTC,CASSKPGTSSETQYF
TRBV27,TRBJ2-1,-,TRBD2,TGTGCCAGCAGGGGGTCGCGGGAGGCATACAATGAGCAGTTCTTC,CASRGSREAYNEQFF
TRBV5-4,TRBJ2-3,-,-,TGTGCCAGCAGCTTGGCGGGGGCCCGGGCAGATACGCAGTATTTT,CASSLAGARADTQYF